Following are 20 T cell receptor beta chains from one sample sequenced in a study. MiXCR was run by TCRdb on the RT-PCR reads, yielding one entry per CDR3 protein. This table holds hundreds of thousands of distinct CDR3 sequences, approximately 14% found once. Material: memory CD4+ T cells from blood. The receptors were gathered from a female donor in good health, serving as a healthy control.

Regarding this clonotype: It may be a read error: a sequence one base away is much more abundant. The chain carries TRBV4-1 and TRBJ2-1; D is ambiguous. Germline V lookup: CDR1 MGHRA, CDR2 YSYEKL. V was shortened by 1 base and J by 6 bases, with 16 bases between the two germline ends. CDR3 length: 16 residues. The CDR3 region has the DNA TGCGCCAGCAGCCAAGTCCCCAGGAGTTGGTCCAATGAGCAGTTCTTC. Residues: CASSQVPRSWSNEQFF.

There are many counts of this clonotype. The V and J genes are TRBV5-1 and TRBJ1-1; possibly TRBD1 for D (5 bases). V lost 2 bases and J 1 base, leaving 9 bases between the germline ends. The CDR3 contains 14 residues. The germline CDR1 and CDR2 sequences are SGHRS and YFSETQ. CDR3 protein: CASSLWGENTEAFF. CDR3 nucleotide sequence: TGCGCCAGCAGCTTATGGGGGGAGAACACTGAAGCTTTCTTT.

The chain joins TRBV28 to TRBJ1-1, with a tentative D call TRBD1 (5 bases). Germline V gene lookup returns CDR1 MDHEN and CDR2 SYDVKM. The CDR3 is 14 residues long. The germline V and J ends were trimmed by 8 bases and 0 bases, with 13 bases remaining between them. CDR3 in DNA: TGTGCCAGCGGCGGGGGTTTGGTGAACACTGAAGCTTTCTTT. It yields the protein CASGGGLVNTEAFF.

V gene TRBV12-3 or TRBV12-4 combines with J gene TRBJ1-1; the match to TRBD1 covers 11 bases. The CDR3 has 15 residues. Unmatched junction bases numbered 7, after V lost 6 bases and J lost 4 bases. CDR3 loop: CASRSGQGGPTEAFF. The DNA of the CDR3 is TGTGCCAGCAGATCGGGACAGGGGGGTCCCACTGAAGCTTTCTTT.

The V gene is TRBV9, the J gene TRBJ1-5; 7 bases are a match to TRBD1. Germline values: CDR1 SGDLS, CDR2 YYNGEE. The junction had 11 bases not matched to a gene; V was cut back by 0 bases and J by 5 bases. This CDR3 comprises 17 residues. CDR3 amino acids: CASSVAWRDSRDQPQHF. Here the CDR3 DNA reads TGTGCCAGCAGCGTAGCTTGGAGGGACAGTCGCGATCAGCCCCAGCATTTT.

This clonotype was detected many times. The chain recombines TRBV12-3 or TRBV12-4 with TRBJ1-5; D is undetermined. V was cut by 3 bases and J by 5 bases, with 8 bases left in between. This CDR3 has 13 amino acids. CDR3 amino acids: CASSLARDQPQHF. The CDR3 nucleotides read TGTGCCAGCAGTTTGGCCCGAGATCAGCCCCAGCATTTT.

Here the CDR3 reads CSAWDARGNTIYF. CDR3 DNA: TGCAGTGCTTGGGACGCCAGAGGAAACACCATATATTTT. The chain recombines TRBV20-1 with TRBJ1-3; possible D gene TRBD1, 5 bases. The CDR3 is 13 residues long. Germline CDR1 and CDR2: DFQATT and SNEGSKA (reference sequence). Trimming shortened V by 5 bases and J by 4 bases, and 12 bases separated the two germline ends.

Ten or more counts support this clonotype. The V call is TRBV29-1, the J call TRBJ2-3; D is perhaps TRBD1 or TRBD2 (5 bases each). The CDR3 totals 11 residues. CDR1 is SQVTM and CDR2 is ANQGSEA in the germline V gene. CDR3 sequence: CGTVPDDTQYF. Here the CDR3 DNA reads TGCGGGACCGTACCGGATGATACGCAGTATTTT.

This clonotype was recorded a few times. The chain carries TRBV5-1 and TRBJ2-5, with D perhaps TRBD1 (5 bases). Germline-derived CDR1 and CDR2 are SGHRS and YFSETQ. Trimming pared 2 bases from V and 4 bases from J, leaving 15 bases between. The CDR3 spans 15 residues. The chain's CDR3 is CASSLGRGAGETQYF. The CDR3 DNA follows: TGCGCCAGCAGCTTAGGAAGGGGCGCCGGAGAGACCCAGTACTTC. Combining the CDR3 with reference TRBV5-1 and TRBJ2-5 gives the whole variable domain KAGVTQTPRYLIKTRGQQVTLSCSPISGHRSVSWYQQTPGQGLQFLFEYFSETQRNKGNFPGRFSGRQFSNSRSEMNVSTLELGDSALYLCASSLGRGAGETQYFGPGTRLLVL.

This clonotype occurred many times. V and J are TRBV4-2 and TRBJ1-2; the D is unclear. Trimming shortened V by 0 bases and J by 7 bases, and 15 bases separated the two germline ends. This CDR3 spans 15 amino acids. In germline, CDR1 is LGHNA, CDR2 YNFKEQ. CDR3 amino acids: CASSQERFFTGGYTF. The CDR3 DNA reads TGTGCCAGCAGCCAAGAGCGGTTTTTTACCGGTGGCTACACCTTC.

The gene calls are TRBV20-1 and TRBJ1-1; TRBD1 is a possible D gene (6 bases). The V end was cut by 1 base, the J end by 7 bases, with 19 bases between. The CDR3 is 15 residues long. CDR1 is DFQATT, CDR2 SNEGSKA, per germline (reference sequence). In DNA, the CDR3 is TGCAGTGCTAGAGGTCGGGGGCAGGGACCTATTGAAGCTTTCTTT. Translation gives CSARGRGQGPIEAFF.

The J gene is TRBJ2-7, the V gene TRBV7-8; a weak D match, TRBD2 (6 bases). Trimming pared 2 bases from V and 2 bases from J, leaving 13 bases between. This CDR3 comprises 15 residues. The germline CDR1 and CDR2 sequences are SGHVS and FQNEAQ. The CDR3 sequence is CASSLNRGGTYEQYF. In nucleotides, the CDR3 is TGTGCCAGCAGCTTAAACCGGGGAGGTACCTACGAGCAGTACTTC.

The chain links TRBV9 to TRBJ1-5, with unresolved D. V lost 0 bases and J lost 3, with 4 bases in between. CDR1 and CDR2 (germline): SGDLS, YYNGEE. The CDR3 has 13 amino acids. CDR3 nucleotides: TGTGCCAGCAGCGTAGCCCCCAATCAGCCCCAGCATTTT. As protein: CASSVAPNQPQHF.

The rearrangement uses TRBV5-1 and TRBJ1-4; D unclear. Germline assignment: CDR1 SGHRS and CDR2 YFSETQ. V shed 4 bases and J shed 7 bases, with 11 bases lying between them. The CDR3 covers 13 residues. The CDR3 DNA reads TGCGCCAGCAGCCGTAGCGGCGGTGAAAAACTGTTTTTT. Its translation is CASSRSGGEKLFF. Full variable domain (missing parts from reference TRBV5-1 and TRBJ1-4): KAGVTQTPRYLIKTRGQQVTLSCSPISGHRSVSWYQQTPGQGLQFLFEYFSETQRNKGNFPGRFSGRQFSNSRSEMNVSTLELGDSALYLCASSRSGGEKLFFGSGTQLSVL.

At least ten counts were recorded for this clonotype. This sequence joins TRBV20-1 and TRBJ2-5, with 8 bases matching TRBD2. Germline loops: CDR1 DFQATT, CDR2 SNEGSKA (reference sequence). CDR3 length: 16 amino acids. V lost 3 bases, J lost 2 bases, and 11 bases stayed unmatched. The CDR3 is CSASPLAGDLQETQYF. Here the CDR3 DNA reads TGCAGTGCTAGTCCCCTAGCGGGTGACTTACAAGAGACCCAGTACTTC.

This clonotype appeared a few times. The chain combines TRBV4-3 with TRBJ2-7; D is undetermined. The CDR3 is 14 residues long. The germline CDR1 and CDR2 sequences are LGHNA and YSLEER. V was cut by 5 bases and J by 4 bases, with 15 bases left in between. CDR3 region: CASSTRALDYEQYF. Here the CDR3 DNA reads TGCGCCAGCAGCACTCGGGCCCTAGATTACGAGCAGTACTTC.

V usage is TRBV20-1 and J usage is TRBJ2-5, with 11 bases aligning to TRBD2. The CDR3 has 16 residues. Germline lookup yields CDR1 DFQATT and CDR2 SNEGSKA (reference sequence). V shed 0 bases and J 3 bases; nucleotides not matched to a gene: 6. CDR3 sequence (DNA): TGCAGTGCTAGAGATCTGTTAGCGGGGGGGAAAGAGACCCAGTACTTC. This sequence encodes CSARDLLAGGKETQYF.

Many counts were recorded for this clonotype. The J gene is TRBJ2-5, the V gene TRBV20-1; D gene unclear. The CDR3 contains 10 residues. The V gene lost 3 bases and the J gene lost 5 bases, with 4 bases spanning the gap. Germline lookup yields CDR1 DFQATT and CDR2 SNEGSKA (reference sequence). The CDR3 protein is CSASLETQYF. The CDR3 DNA reads as TGCAGTGCTAGTCTGGAGACCCAGTACTTC.

This clonotype showed up just a few times. The V call is TRBV6-5, the J call TRBJ2-5, with 9 bases lining up with TRBD2. This CDR3 has 16 residues. V dropped 0 bases and J dropped 5; count of bases not matched to a gene: 7. Germline CDR1 and CDR2: MNHEY and SVGAGI. The CDR3, as DNA: TGTGCCAGCAGTTACTCGGGGCGGGAGGGCCAGGAGACCCAGTACTTC. Translating it yields CASSYSGREGQETQYF.

This clonotype showed up just a few times. CDR3 in amino acids: CSAKQAGTDPNYGYTF. The CDR3 DNA follows: TGCAGTGCTAAACAAGCCGGGACAGACCCTAACTATGGCTACACCTTC. The chain is built from TRBV20-1 and TRBJ1-2; TRBD1 aligns across 7 bases. V shed 4 bases and J 0 bases; nucleotides not matched to a gene: 11. Germline V CDR1 and CDR2: DFQATT, SNEGSKA (reference sequence). This CDR3 spans 16 amino acids.